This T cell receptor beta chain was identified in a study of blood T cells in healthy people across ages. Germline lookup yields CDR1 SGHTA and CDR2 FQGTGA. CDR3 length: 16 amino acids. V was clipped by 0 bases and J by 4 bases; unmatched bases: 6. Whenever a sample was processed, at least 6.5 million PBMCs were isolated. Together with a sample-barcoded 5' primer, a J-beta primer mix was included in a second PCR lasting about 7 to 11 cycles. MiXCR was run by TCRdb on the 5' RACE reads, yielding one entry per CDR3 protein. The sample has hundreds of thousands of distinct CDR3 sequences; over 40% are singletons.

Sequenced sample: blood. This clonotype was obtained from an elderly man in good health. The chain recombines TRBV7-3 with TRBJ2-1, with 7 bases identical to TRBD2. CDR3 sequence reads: CASSLTGRGIYNEQFF. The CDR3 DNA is TGTGCCAGCAGCTTAACGGGGCGGGGGATTTACAATGAGCAGTTCTTC.